This entry lists 11 T cell receptor beta chains sequenced from one sample in a study of T-cell reconstitution after alpha-beta-depleted transplantation in children listed by TCRdb under 2016. The library came from PCR. The sequencing machine was an Illumina HiSeq 2500. TCR libraries were prepared with molecular barcoding, using unique molecular identifiers to normalize TCRbeta repertoire quantification. TCRdb's own reprocessing of the public reads used fastp at Q25 and MiXCR and kept productive beta chains. Rows merge per CDR3 protein into single entries with the most common DNA and genes. Present in this sample are 490,000 or so distinct CDR3 sequences, around 13% of which were seen just once. The ten most abundant clones make up 4.5% to 6% of the sample. The sample in question was PBMCs from the stem cell graft donor, obtained from the stem cell graft. These receptors originate from a human donor who donated a stem cell graft to a child with combined immunodeficiency.

This clonotype came up a few times. The chain recombines TRBV7-8 with TRBJ2-5, with 8 bases matching TRBD2. Germline V lookup: CDR1 SGHVS, CDR2 FQNEAQ. V shed 2 bases and J 5 bases; nucleotides not matched to a gene: 7. The CDR3 spans 15 residues. For the CDR3, the DNA is TGTGCCAGCAGCTTATTGGGTAGCGGGGTGGAGACCCAGTACTTC. Amino acid sequence: CASSLLGSGVETQYF.

This rearrangement joins TRBV7-2 to TRBJ1-1, with D possibly being TRBD1 (5 bases). The CDR3 contains 14 residues. V lost 5 bases, J lost 6 bases, and 16 bases lay in between. CDR1 is SGHTA and CDR2 is FQGNSA in the germline V gene. In DNA, the CDR3 is TGTGCCAGCAGCCTAGGGGTGGTGGAGCCTGAAGCTTTCTTT. Encoded protein: CASSLGVVEPEAFF.

This clonotype appeared a few times. The rearrangement links TRBV30 to TRBJ2-7; 9 positions match TRBD1. The CDR3 totals 15 residues. Germline-derived CDR1 and CDR2 are GTSNPN and SVGIG (reference sequence). V shed 1 base and J 5 bases; nucleotides not matched to a gene: 9. CDR3: CAWSGGQGRLDEQYF. In nucleotides, the CDR3 is TGTGCCTGGAGTGGGGGACAGGGACGGCTTGACGAGCAGTACTTC.

This clonotype was observed a handful of times. The chain has TRBV5-1 and TRBJ2-5, with no clear D. Looked up from germline, CDR1 is SGHRS and CDR2 is YFSETQ. This CDR3 has 14 residues. Trimming pared 4 bases from V and 1 base from J, leaving 11 bases between. CDR3 DNA sequence: TGCGCCAGCAGCCGAGACATAAGCCAAGAGACCCAGTACTTC. Translated: CASSRDISQETQYF.

This clonotype was seen at least ten times. The V and J genes are TRBV4-3 and TRBJ1-2; 7 bases match TRBD1. The CDR3 runs 13 residues. Germline-derived CDR1 and CDR2 are LGHNA and YSLEER. J gave up 5 bases and V 4 bases, and 4 bases lay outside the gene matches. CDR3 in amino acids: CASSPQGGYGYTF. In DNA, the CDR3 is TGCGCCAGCAGCCCCCAGGGGGGTTATGGCTACACCTTC.

This clonotype was seen many times. The rearrangement links TRBV20-1 to TRBJ2-7; D unclear. Germline V gene data show CDR1 as DFQATT and CDR2 as SNEGSKA (reference sequence). The CDR3 totals 15 residues. V lost 1 base to trimming and J lost 2 bases, with 15 bases between them. The CDR3 protein is CSARVRQPVTYEQYF. The CDR3 coding sequence is TGCAGTGCTAGAGTTAGGCAGCCAGTTACCTACGAGCAGTACTTC.

This clonotype was seen repeatedly, ten times or more. The V call is TRBV24-1, the J call TRBJ2-5, with D tentatively TRBD2 (6 bases). The CDR3 contains 14 residues. Trimming removed 2 bases from V and 1 base from J, with 7 bases in between. CDR1 is KGHDR and CDR2 is SFDVKD in the germline V gene. The CDR3 DNA reads TGTGCCACCAGTGATTCGGGAGTCCAAGAGACCCAGTACTTC. This encodes CATSDSGVQETQYF.

This clonotype was counted ten times or more. The chain joins TRBV12-3 or TRBV12-4 to TRBJ2-7; 7 positions match TRBD1. J lost 3 bases, V lost 6 bases, and 17 bases had no gene match. The CDR3 consists of 17 residues. The CDR3 coding sequence is TGTGCCAGCAGCTCCCGAGCGTTCGACAGGGCCCGCTACGAGCAGTACTTC. This gives the protein CASSSRAFDRARYEQYF.

The rearrangement links TRBV19 to TRBJ1-1; D might be TRBD1 (6 bases). The germline CDR1 and CDR2 sequences are LNHDA and SQIVND (reference sequence). Trimming shortened V by 3 bases and J by 3 bases, and 11 bases separated the two germline ends. The CDR3 is 14 residues long. In nucleotides, the CDR3 is TGTGCCAGTAGTATTTACAGGGCGGACACTGAAGCTTTCTTT. It translates to CASSIYRADTEAFF.

The chain's CDR3 is CASSASVVWGASPYGYTF. The CDR3 DNA follows: TGTGCCAGCAGCGCAAGTGTAGTCTGGGGAGCGTCTCCTTATGGCTACACCTTC. The J gene is TRBJ1-2, the V gene TRBV3-1; D unclear. Germline V gene data show CDR1 as LGHDT and CDR2 as YNNKEL (reference sequence). This CDR3 region has 18 residues. The V gene lost 5 bases and the J gene lost 5 bases, with 27 bases spanning the gap. Filled out from reference TRBV3-1 and TRBJ1-2, the complete variable domain reads DTAVSQTPKYLVTQMGNDKSIKCEQNLGHDTMYWYKQDSKKFLKIMFSYNNKELIINETVPNRFSPKSPDKAHLNLHINSLELGDSAVYFCASSASVVWGASPYGYTFGSGTRLTVV.

This clonotype has more than one count but fewer than ten. The chain recombines TRBV4-3 with TRBJ1-1, with a weak D call TRBD1 (6 bases). The CDR3 extends over 14 amino acids. CDR1 and CDR2 from the germline V gene are LGHNA and YSLEER. The V end lost 1 base, the J end lost 7 bases, and 13 bases lay between the germline ends. DNA for the CDR3: TGCGCCAGCAGCCAAGGGTATGCAGGGGATGAAGCTTTCTTT. It translates to CASSQGYAGDEAFF.